What follows are 22 T cell receptor beta chains derived from one specimen sequenced in a study of cytomegalovirus exposure and HLA in healthy donors. In the PCR, 60 Vbeta and 13 Jbeta primers were used. Measured with immunoSEQ multiplex PCR; TCRdb has only the in-frame clones, and not every one. The data contain 140,000 to 150,000 clones, 70% of them seen just once; the ten biggest clones take up approximately 2%. Sequencing was carried out using PBMCs. Source of these receptors: a woman in her sixties in good health and CMV-seropositive.

The chain is built from TRBV5-6 and TRBJ2-7; unclear D gene. There are 14 residues in the CDR3. Germline V gene sequence: CDR1 SGHDT, CDR2 YYEEEE. V lost 1 base and J 3 bases, leaving 11 bases between the germline ends. The CDR3 DNA reads as TGTGCCAGCAGCTTGTCGAACAGCTACTACGAGCAGTACTTC. Its translation: CASSLSNSYYEQYF.

The chain joins TRBV30 to TRBJ2-3, with 9 bases identical to TRBD2. V lost 4 bases and J lost 2; bases outside the gene matches: 4. This CDR3 is 14 amino acids long. Per germline, CDR1 GTSNPN and CDR2 SVGIG (reference sequence). CDR3 sequence (DNA): TGTGCCTGGACGACTAGCGGATTCACAGATACGCAGTATTTT. Translating it yields CAWTTSGFTDTQYF.

This chain uses TRBV2 with TRBJ1-2, with a weak D call TRBD1 (5 bases). Germline V gives CDR1 SNHLY, CDR2 FYNNEI. This CDR3 is 15 amino acids long. The V end was cut by 7 bases, the J end by 0 bases, with 15 bases between. In DNA, the CDR3 is TGTGCCAGCACCCTGACAGTCCGGACTAACTATGGCTACACCTTC. It specifies CASTLTVRTNYGYTF. Supplemented by reference TRBV2 and TRBJ1-2, the full variable domain reads EPEVTQTPSHQVTQMGQEVILRCVPISNHLYFYWYRQILGQKVEFLVSFYNNEISEKSEIFDDQFSVERPDGSNFTLKIRSTKLEDSAMYFCASTLTVRTNYGYTFGSGTRLTVV.

In its sample, this clone was seen a few times. The J gene is TRBJ1-5, the V gene TRBV4-1; D call uncertain. This CDR3 comprises 17 residues. Trimming left V 1 base short and J 0 bases short, with 13 bases between. Germline CDR1 MGHRA, CDR2 YSYEKL. The CDR3 region has the DNA TGCGCCAGCAGCCAAGTTGGCCACCTCAATAGCAATCAGCCCCAGCATTTT. This translates into CASSQVGHLNSNQPQHF.

The chain links TRBV30 to TRBJ1-2; TRBD1 aligns across 10 bases. The CDR3 totals 16 residues. The junction had 10 bases not matched to a gene; V was cut back by 2 bases and J by 4 bases. Germline-derived CDR1 and CDR2 are GTSNPN and SVGIG (reference sequence). DNA of the CDR3: TGTGCCTGGAGTTTAACGACAGGGGGCTTAGGCTATGGCTACACCTTC. Its protein is CAWSLTTGGLGYGYTF.

The chain combines TRBV7-2 with TRBJ1-5; perhaps TRBD1 as D (6 bases). V was trimmed by 4 bases and J by 3 bases, leaving 10 bases between them. Germline assignment: CDR1 SGHTA and CDR2 FQGNSA. The CDR3 is 14 residues long. Here the CDR3 DNA reads TGTGCCAGCAGCTCGGACAGCTCCAATCAGCCCCAGCATTTT. It specifies CASSSDSSNQPQHF.

A few counts support this clone. The chain is built from TRBV4-1 and TRBJ1-1; TRBD1 matches at 7 bases. Germline V gene data show CDR1 as MGHRA and CDR2 as YSYEKL. V lost 0 bases to trimming and J lost 0 bases; unmatched junction nucleotides: 1. The CDR3 has 15 residues. Here the CDR3 DNA reads TGCGCCAGCAGCCAAGATGGGACAGTGAACACTGAAGCTTTCTTT. It specifies CASSQDGTVNTEAFF.

The chain links TRBV5-4 to TRBJ2-1; 7 bases fit TRBD1. V shed 5 bases, J shed 0 bases, and the junction held 5 bases outside the gene matches. This CDR3 has 15 residues. Germline lookup yields CDR1 SGHNT and CDR2 YYREEE (reference sequence). The CDR3 DNA reads TGTGCCAGCAGTATGGGACAGAGCTCCTACAATGAGCAGTTCTTC. Translation gives CASSMGQSSYNEQFF.

The genes are TRBV27 and TRBJ1-5; D is possibly TRBD1 (5 bases). There are 14 residues in the CDR3. From germline, CDR1 is MNHEY and CDR2 SMNVEV (reference sequence). Trimming cost V 3 bases and J 7 bases, with 13 bases left between them. CDR3 sequence (DNA): TGTGCCAGCAGTTTCTCGCAGGGTAGACAGCCCCAGCATTTT. Residues: CASSFSQGRQPQHF.

The chain has TRBV9 and TRBJ2-1; weak D call: TRBD1 (6 bases). The CDR3 runs 16 residues. Germline CDR1 reads SGDLS; CDR2 reads YYNGEE. Trimming took off 4 bases at V and 2 bases at J, with 16 bases between the two ends. The CDR3 loop is CASSLRGSETYNEQFF. The CDR3 nucleotides read TGTGCCAGCAGCCTTAGGGGGAGTGAAACCTACAATGAGCAGTTCTTC. Together with reference TRBV9 and TRBJ2-1, the CDR3 gives the full variable domain: DSGVTQTPKHLITATGQRVTLRCSPRSGDLSVYWYQQSLDQGLQFLIQYYNGEERAKGNILERFSAQQFPDLHSELNLSSLELGDSALYFCASSLRGSETYNEQFFGPGTRLTVL.

The chain recombines TRBV5-6 with TRBJ1-2, with a tentative D call TRBD1 (5 bases). Germline V gene lookup returns CDR1 SGHDT and CDR2 YYEEEE. This CDR3 is built from 17 residues. Trimming pared 6 bases from V and 5 bases from J, leaving 26 bases between. CDR3 in DNA: TGTGCCAGCACCCCTGGGGGGGGGAGCGGTGATCGATATGGCTACACCTTC. It translates to CASTPGGGSGDRYGYTF.

This chain connects TRBV28 to TRBJ1-1; possibly TRBD1 for D (6 bases). CDR3 length: 16 residues. The germline V and J ends were trimmed by 6 bases and 10 bases, with 27 bases remaining between them. The germline V gene encodes CDR1 MDHEN and CDR2 SYDVKM. CDR3 protein: CASSRDRRDTPGRAFF. CDR3 sequence (DNA): TGTGCCAGCAGCCGAGATCGTCGGGACACTCCGGGGAGAGCTTTCTTT.

This sequence joins TRBV5-4 and TRBJ1-1, with TRBD1 matching 7 bases. Germline V gene sequence: CDR1 SGHNT, CDR2 YYREEE (reference sequence). With V trimmed by 4 bases and J by 4 bases, 10 bases remained unmatched. The CDR3 extends over 15 amino acids. CDR3 bases: TGTGCCAGCAGCGCCCAGACAGGGCTTACCACTGAAGCTTTCTTT. It codes for CASSAQTGLTTEAFF.

This clone showed up just a few times. The chain links TRBV4-1 to TRBJ1-2; 9 nucleotides match TRBD1. Trimming cost V 3 bases and J 8 bases; bases outside gene matches: 7. The CDR3 has 14 amino acids. Germline values: CDR1 MGHRA, CDR2 YSYEKL. The CDR3 nucleotides read TGCGCCAGCAGCCAGGGACAGGGCGGACGCGGCTACACCTTC. Translating gives CASSQGQGGRGYTF.

The V and J genes are TRBV5-4 and TRBJ2-4, with D perhaps matching TRBD2 (5 bases). Trimming took off 2 bases at V and 5 bases at J, with 8 bases between the two ends. Germline values: CDR1 SGHNT, CDR2 YYREEE (reference sequence). The CDR3 runs to 13 residues. For the CDR3, the DNA is TGTGCCAGCAGCTTACCCGGGGAAAACATTCAGTACTTC. Its protein product is CASSLPGENIQYF. The variable domain in full, with the rest retrieved from reference TRBV5-4 and TRBJ2-4, is ETGVTQSPTHLIKTRGQQVTLRCSSQSGHNTVSWYQQALGQGPQFIFQYYREEENGRGNFPPRFSGLQFPNYSSELNVNALELDDSALYLCASSLPGENIQYFGAGTRLSVL.

The chain has TRBV18 and TRBJ1-2; 8 nucleotides match TRBD1. Germline loops: CDR1 KGHSH, CDR2 LQKENI. The CDR3 sequence is 16 residues long. Trimming removed 3 bases from V and 0 bases from J; junction bases left unmatched: 6. The CDR3: CASSPWDRQANYGYTF. As DNA, the CDR3 is TGTGCCAGCTCACCCTGGGACAGGCAAGCTAACTATGGCTACACCTTC.

CDR3 nucleotides: TGTGCCAGTAGTACCCGGGACAGGGGGACATACGAGCAGTACTTC. Protein: CASSTRDRGTYEQYF. The V and J genes are TRBV19 and TRBJ2-7; TRBD1 matches at 11 bases. The CDR3 spans 15 residues. V was clipped by 4 bases and J by 4 bases; unmatched bases: 6. Germline V gene lookup returns CDR1 LNHDA and CDR2 SQIVND (reference sequence). The full variable domain, its missing parts supplied by reference TRBV19 and TRBJ2-7, is DGGITQSPKYLFRKEGQNVTLSCEQNLNHDAMYWYRQDPGQGLRLIYYSQIVNDFQKGDIAEGYSVSREKKESFPLTVTSAQKNPTAFYLCASSTRDRGTYEQYFGPGTRLTVT.

This clone was counted once. This chain's CDR3 is CAWTYSGTGISPLHF. The CDR3 bases are TGTGCCTGGACCTATTCCGGGACAGGGATCTCACCCCTCCACTTT. The J gene is TRBJ1-6, the V gene TRBV30; 9 nucleotides agree with TRBD1. V was pared by 4 bases and J by 10 bases, with 11 bases of the junction left unmatched. The CDR3 runs to 15 residues. CDR1 GTSNPN and CDR2 SVGIG come from the germline V gene (reference sequence).

This clone came up a few times. The chain couples TRBV7-9 to TRBJ2-5; 7 bases map to TRBD2. Germline V CDR1 and CDR2: SEHNR, FQNEAQ (reference sequence). Trimming removed 0 bases from V and 4 bases from J; junction bases left unmatched: 5. The length of the CDR3 is 15 residues. Here the CDR3 reads CASSLAGGQGETQYF. In DNA form, the CDR3 reads TGTGCCAGCAGCTTAGCGGGAGGGCAGGGAGAGACCCAGTACTTC.

This clone was found a few times. The chain uses TRBV7-3 and TRBJ2-3; the D gene is possibly TRBD1 (5 bases). This CDR3 region has 16 residues. The V end lost 3 bases, the J end lost 2 bases, and 15 bases lay between the germline ends. Per germline, CDR1 SGHTA and CDR2 FQGTGA. CDR3 DNA: TGTGCCAGCAGCTTTGGGGCTAGTAGGGACACAGATACGCAGTATTTT. Residues: CASSFGASRDTDTQYF.

The chain employs TRBV28 and TRBJ1-2; D not certain. With 6 bases removed from V and 1 base from J, the gap between germline ends came to 6 bases. The length of the CDR3 is 12 residues. Germline V gene lookup returns CDR1 MDHEN and CDR2 SYDVKM. The CDR3 sequence: CASSTDNYGYTF. The CDR3 DNA is TGTGCCAGCAGCACAGATAACTATGGCTACACCTTC.

A few counts support this clone. The genes are TRBV10-2 and TRBJ1-3, with 7 bases matching TRBD1. Trimming at V came to 6 bases and at J to 3 bases, leaving 8 bases not matched to a gene. Germline CDR1 reads WSHSY; CDR2 reads SAAADI. The CDR3 is made up of 15 amino acids. The CDR3 sequence: CASREQGYGGNTIYF. The DNA of the CDR3 is TGCGCCAGCAGAGAACAGGGGTATGGTGGAAACACCATATATTTT.